The 30 T cell receptor beta chains below all came from one sample that was sequenced in a study of glioma-infiltrating T cells. The iRepertoire nested amplicon-rescue multiplex PCR amplified TCR alpha and beta CDR3s from RNA. TCRdb re-derived calls from the multiplex PCR reads in MiXCR, one entry per CDR3 protein. The top ten clones hold approximately 43% of a sample with around 97,000 distinct CDR3 sequences, around 31% of them seen once. The sequencing input was glioma tissue, nonneoplastic brain tissue, or PBMCs (not recorded which). Receptors originate from a human donor with low-grade glioma or glioblastoma, undergoing nonglioma brain surgery, or in good health (not recorded which).

This clonotype was detected many times. The rearrangement links TRBV27 to TRBJ1-5, with no clear D. Germline lookup yields CDR1 MNHEY and CDR2 SMNVEV (reference sequence). Trimming left V 3 bases short and J 0 bases short, with 3 bases between. This CDR3 has 13 residues. CDR3 in DNA: TGTGCCAGCAGTTTTTCTAGCAATCAGCCCCAGCATTTT. Amino acids: CASSFSSNQPQHF.

V is TRBV2 and J is TRBJ1-1; tentative D call: TRBD1 (5 bases). Trimming took off 4 bases at V and 4 bases at J, with 13 bases between the two ends. Germline CDR1 reads SNHLY; CDR2 reads FYNNEI. The CDR3 is 14 amino acids. CDR3 coding DNA: TGTGCCAGCAGTGGAGTGAGGGGAAGCACTGAAGCTTTCTTT. The encoded protein is CASSGVRGSTEAFF.

As regards this clonotype: This may come from a read error, since a much larger clone is one base off. The rearrangement links TRBV28 to TRBJ2-1, with TRBD1 matching 7 bases. This CDR3 has 15 amino acids. The germline CDR1 and CDR2 sequences are MDHEN and SYDVKM. Trimming cost V 4 bases and J 10 bases; bases outside gene matches: 13. As DNA, the CDR3 is TGTGCCAGCAGTTCACGACGGACAGGTGCGGACGAGCAGTTCTTC. This encodes CASSSRRTGADEQFF.

This clonotype was seen a few times. This sequence joins TRBV2 and TRBJ2-1; possibly TRBD1 or TRBD2 for D (6 bases each). From germline, CDR1 is SNHLY and CDR2 FYNNEI. The CDR3 totals 13 residues. The CDR3 sequence is CGCPGAEDNEQFF. The CDR3 nucleotides are TGTGGCTGCCCGGGGGCGGAGGACAATGAGCAGTTCTTC.

To note about this clonotype: A much larger clone sits a single nucleotide away, making a read error possible. The rearrangement uses TRBV10-3 and TRBJ2-3; D gene uncertain. CDR1 is ENHRY and CDR2 is SYGVKD in the germline V gene. The CDR3 extends over 11 amino acids. The CDR3 spells CATSDRYTQYF. In DNA form, the CDR3 reads TGTGCCACCAGTGATAGGTATACGCAGTATTTT.

V is TRBV20-1 and J is TRBJ1-6; 7 bases agree with TRBD1. With V trimmed by 1 base and J by 9 bases, 3 bases remained unmatched. The CDR3 is made up of 13 amino acids. The germline V gene encodes CDR1 DFQATT and CDR2 SNEGSKA (reference sequence). The DNA for the CDR3 is TGCAGTGCTAGAGTCAGGGGGGGTTCACCCCTCCACTTT. The encoded protein is CSARVRGGSPLHF.

This chain uses TRBV24-1 with TRBJ2-6; 10 bases are a match to TRBD1. CDR1 and CDR2 from the germline V gene are KGHDR and SFDVKD. V lost 7 bases to trimming and J lost 1 base; unmatched junction nucleotides: 6. The CDR3 has 17 residues. The CDR3 sequence is CATSGTGAHSGANVLTF. The CDR3 coding sequence is TGTGCCACCAGCGGGACAGGGGCACATTCTGGGGCCAACGTCCTGACTTTC.

To note about this clonotype: This may be a read error, as it is one base from a much larger clone. The chain recombines TRBV4-1 with TRBJ2-1, with 11 bases that match TRBD2. The germline gives CDR1 MGHRA, CDR2 YSYEKL. The CDR3 has 15 amino acids. The CDR3 protein is CASRQGSGGANEQFF. CDR3 bases: TGCGCCAGCAGACAAGGTAGCGGGGGGGCCAATGAGCAGTTCTTC.

This clonotype was found many times. The chain employs TRBV11-2 and TRBJ2-1, with 9 bases aligning to TRBD2. CDR3 size: 15 residues. V shed 5 bases and J 6 bases; nucleotides not matched to a gene: 8. Germline V gene lookup returns CDR1 SGHAT and CDR2 FQNNGV. CDR3 in amino acids: CASSRLGLARNEQFF. CDR3 DNA sequence: TGTGCCAGCAGCCGGTTGGGACTAGCACGCAATGAGCAGTTCTTC.

This clonotype occurred a few times. The V gene is TRBV28, the J gene TRBJ2-4; 10 nucleotides align to TRBD1. Germline V lookup: CDR1 MDHEN, CDR2 SYDVKM. The CDR3 contains 18 residues. Trimming at V came to 7 bases and at J to 0 bases, leaving 12 bases not matched to a gene. The CDR3 region has the DNA TGTGCCAGCAACGCGGGACAGGGGAATGTAAGAGCCAAAAACATTCAGTACTTC. Residues: CASNAGQGNVRAKNIQYF.

This clonotype was seen many times. The chain recombines TRBV4-2 with TRBJ2-1, with TRBD1 as a possible D gene (6 bases). The CDR3 is 15 amino acids. Germline-derived CDR1 and CDR2 are LGHNA and YNFKEQ. The V and J ends lost 4 bases and 3 bases respectively, with 13 bases between them. The CDR3 region has the DNA TGTGCCAGCAGCCGACAGGAAGACCTCTACAATGAGCAGTTCTTC. Translating it yields CASSRQEDLYNEQFF.

This clonotype was observed a few times. The rearrangement joins TRBV7-9 to TRBJ1-3, with D unclear. This CDR3 spans 14 amino acids. Trimming took 5 bases from V and 0 from J, leaving 8 bases between them. Germline assignment: CDR1 SEHNR and CDR2 FQNEAQ (reference sequence). The CDR3 here is CASSQVFSGNTIYF. The CDR3 DNA follows: TGTGCCAGCAGCCAAGTGTTCTCTGGAAACACCATATATTTT. Drawing the rest from reference TRBV7-9 and TRBJ1-3, the complete variable domain is DTGVSQNPRHKITKRGQNVTFRCDPISEHNRLYWYRQTLGQGPEFLTYFQNEAQLEKSRLLSDRFSAERPKGSFSTLEIQRTEQGDSAMYLCASSQVFSGNTIYFGEGSWLTVV.

This clonotype was counted at least ten times. J is TRBJ1-1 and V is TRBV6-6; unclear D gene. The CDR3 is 16 residues long. Germline CDR1 reads MNHNY; CDR2 reads SVGAGI (reference sequence). V lost 0 bases to trimming and J lost 1 base, with 12 bases between them. The CDR3 loop is CASSYSVGRRNTEAFF. In DNA, the CDR3 is TGTGCCAGCAGTTACTCGGTGGGGAGGAGGAACACTGAAGCTTTCTTT.

This chain uses TRBV12-3 or TRBV12-4 with TRBJ2-3; D is unresolved. This CDR3 is 13 amino acids long. Trimming removed 5 bases from V and 2 bases from J, with 8 bases in between. CDR3 in amino acids: CASSLLFTDTQYF. In nucleotides, the CDR3 is TGTGCCAGCAGTCTACTTTTCACAGATACGCAGTATTTT.

This clonotype was seen a few times. The chain uses TRBV6-6 and TRBJ2-1; D is unclear. The CDR3 is made up of 15 amino acids. Germline V gene sequence: CDR1 MNHNY, CDR2 SVGAGI (reference sequence). The V gene lost 0 bases and the J gene lost 5 bases, with 11 bases spanning the gap. This CDR3 reads CASSYSRDLNNEQFF. In DNA, the CDR3 is TGTGCCAGCAGTTACTCGAGAGATCTCAACAATGAGCAGTTCTTC.

This clonotype showed up just once. A much larger clone sits a single nucleotide away, making a read error possible. This chain uses TRBV18 with TRBJ2-7; the D gene is possibly TRBD1 (5 bases). The CDR3 length is 14 residues. The germline gives CDR1 KGHSH, CDR2 LQKENI. In nucleotides, the CDR3 is TGTGACAGCTCACCACCGCAGGGTCTGGGCGAGCAGTACTTC. Protein sequence: CDSSPPQGLGEQYF.

As for this clonotype: A much larger clone is a single base away; this may be a read error. The CDR3 DNA follows: TGTGCCAGCAGTCGCAACAGCTCTGGAAACACCATATATTTT. This translates into CASSRNSSGNTIYF. The rearrangement uses TRBV6-1 and TRBJ1-3; D is unresolved. V was shortened by 5 bases and J by 0 bases, with 8 bases between the two germline ends. Germline V CDR1 and CDR2: MNHNS, SASEGT. There are 14 residues in the CDR3.

This clonotype was seen many times. The CDR3 here is CASSQDHRQPQHF. CDR3 sequence (DNA): TGCGCCAGCAGCCAAGATCATCGGCAGCCCCAGCATTTT. The V and J genes are TRBV4-3 and TRBJ1-5; unclear D gene. This CDR3 region has 13 residues. Germline V gene lookup returns CDR1 LGHNA and CDR2 YSLEER. V was cut by 0 bases and J by 7 bases, with 7 bases left in between.

This clonotype was recorded a few times. V is TRBV18 and J is TRBJ2-5, with 7 bases fitting TRBD1. The junction had 3 bases not matched to a gene; V was cut back by 1 base and J by 1 base. CDR3 length equals 15 residues. Germline CDR1 and CDR2: KGHSH and LQKENI. Here the CDR3 reads CASSPQQGSQETQYF. The CDR3 region has the DNA TGTGCCAGCTCACCACAACAGGGGTCCCAAGAGACCCAGTACTTC.

This chain connects TRBV7-9 to TRBJ1-2; no reliable D call. CDR1 and CDR2 (germline): SEHNR, FQNEAQ (reference sequence). The CDR3 length is 13 residues. V dropped 4 bases and J dropped 2 bases, with 8 bases sitting between them. The CDR3 is CASSSEANYGYTF. The CDR3 DNA follows: TGTGCCAGCAGCTCGGAGGCAAACTATGGCTACACCTTC.

This clonotype was seen many times. The chain employs TRBV25-1 and TRBJ1-5; 10 bases line up with TRBD1. V lost 0 bases and J lost 6; bases outside the gene matches: 8. The CDR3 length is 17 residues. Germline CDR1 is MGHDK and CDR2 is SYGVNS. CDR3 amino acids: CASSEYPPGQGCQPQHF. Here the CDR3 DNA reads TGTGCCAGCAGTGAATACCCCCCGGGACAGGGGTGTCAGCCCCAGCATTTT.

This clonotype has at least ten counts. The rearrangement joins TRBV7-6 to TRBJ2-1, with TRBD2 as a possible D gene (6 bases). The CDR3 has 15 residues. V was trimmed by 1 base and J by 3 bases, leaving 10 bases between them. Germline CDR1 reads SGHVS; CDR2 reads FNYEAQ. The CDR3, as DNA: TGTGCCAGCAGCTTAGGGCCGGGGGACTACAATGAGCAGTTCTTC. Translation: CASSLGPGDYNEQFF.

Turning to this clonotype: Since a much larger clone is just one base distant, this may be a read error. CDR3 protein: CATSYPHSERRQFF. The CDR3 DNA follows: TGTGCCACCAGTTATCCACATTCAGAGAGAAGGCAGTTCTTC. This chain joins TRBV24-1 and TRBJ2-1; D call uncertain. Germline V gene data show CDR1 as KGHDR and CDR2 as SFDVKD. The CDR3 sequence is 14 residues long. Trimming cost V 6 bases and J 12 bases, with 20 bases left between them.

The CDR3 here is CASSQETSLPETQYF. The DNA for the CDR3 is TGCGCCAGCAGCCAAGAGACTAGCTTGCCAGAGACCCAGTACTTC. The chain couples TRBV4-1 to TRBJ2-5, with 7 bases that match TRBD2. The germline gives CDR1 MGHRA, CDR2 YSYEKL. This CDR3 spans 15 amino acids. V trimming: 0 bases; J trimming: 4 bases; junction bases outside the gene matches: 5.

The rearrangement links TRBV12-3 or TRBV12-4 to TRBJ2-7; 7 nucleotides align to TRBD1. V dropped 6 bases and J dropped 8; count of bases not matched to a gene: 13. This CDR3 is built from 14 residues. Here the CDR3 DNA reads TGTGCCAGCAGACACGGGACAGCGCTTGAGAAGCAGTACTTC. It is translated as CASRHGTALEKQYF.

The CDR3 DNA is TGTGCCAGCAGCTTAATGGGGGGATTAAGCAATGAGCAGTTCTTC. It specifies CASSLMGGLSNEQFF. The gene calls are TRBV7-9 and TRBJ2-1; tentatively, D is TRBD2 (6 bases). Germline CDR1 and CDR2: SEHNR and FQNEAQ (reference sequence). The CDR3 has 15 amino acids. V dropped 2 bases and J dropped 6 bases, with 14 bases sitting between them. The full variable domain, rest sourced from reference TRBV7-9 and TRBJ2-1, is DTGVSQNPRHKITKRGQNVTFRCDPISEHNRLYWYRQTLGQGPEFLTYFQNEAQLEKSRLLSDRFSAERPKGSFSTLEIQRTEQGDSAMYLCASSLMGGLSNEQFFGPGTRLTVL.

This clonotype was counted ten times or more. The J gene is TRBJ1-6, the V gene TRBV20-1; D gene unclear. Germline V lookup: CDR1 DFQATT, CDR2 SNEGSKA (reference sequence). The CDR3 totals 13 residues. V was clipped by 6 bases and J by 7 bases, with 13 bases between them. The CDR3 nucleotides read TGCAGTGCCGTAGACTCCCCGAATTCACCCCTCCACTTT. Its protein is CSAVDSPNSPLHF.

About this clonotype itself: The conserved final phenylalanine or tryptophan is absent from the CDR3, which likely points to a read error. V and J are TRBV6-2 or TRBV6-3 and TRBJ2-7; D assignment may be TRBD1 or TRBD2 (6 bases each). This CDR3 spans 15 amino acids. Trimming removed 5 bases from V and 4 bases from J, with 18 bases in between. Germline CDR1 and CDR2: MNHEY and SVGEGT. The CDR3 bases are TGTGCCAGCAGTCCTCGGGGGACATGCGATTACGAGCAGTACCTC. Protein: CASSPRGTCDYEQYL.

CDR3 sequence: CASKGQGARNSPLHF. CDR3 in DNA: TGTGCCAGCAAGGGACAGGGGGCGAGGAATTCACCCCTCCACTTT. The chain joins TRBV2 to TRBJ1-6; 12 nucleotides line up with TRBD1. Per the germline V gene, CDR1 is SNHLY and CDR2 is FYNNEI. V was pared by 7 bases and J by 7 bases, with 5 bases of the junction left unmatched. The CDR3 extends over 15 amino acids.

Remarks on this clonotype: At one of its ends the junction is not consistent with the germline gene, which may arise from a read error. The rearrangement uses TRBV15 and TRBJ1-3, with D hard to call. Germline lookup yields CDR1 LNHNV and CDR2 YYDKDF (reference sequence). CDR3 length: 16 amino acids. This CDR3 is CATRREMRVSGNTVYF. The CDR3 bases are TGTGCCACCAGAAGAGAGATGCGGGTCTCTGGAAACACCGTATATTTT. Full variable domain (missing parts from reference TRBV15 and TRBJ1-3): DAMVIQNPRYQVTQFGKPVTLSCSQTLNHNVMYWYQQKSSQAPKLLFHYYDKDFNNEADTPDNFQSRRPNTSFCFLDIRSPGLGDTAMYLCATRREMRVSGNTVYFGEGSWLTVV.